This T cell receptor (beta chain) was sequenced for a study of cytomegalovirus exposure and HLA in healthy donors (dated by TCRdb to between 2016 and 2019). About the investigation overall: An earlier analysis of roughly 570 of the donors reported 250 to 300 Gb of sequence data and 95 million to 140 million unique TCR beta sequences obtained from some 170 million T cells. About 320 gigabases of sequencing data and roughly 90 million unique TCR sequences were included in an early release covering roughly 600 HLA-typed donors. The genetic ancestry cluster associated with self-reported Caucasian donors included 81% of the roughly 400 genotyped donors. The study aimed to test whether signatures of past pathogen exposure could be identified by cataloging public T cell receptors. The T cell repertoires of under 700 subjects were profiled by immunosequencing and related to cytomegalovirus serostatus. In addition to the first cohort of around 670 subjects, a separate validation cohort of about 120 different subjects was used. To predict cytomegalovirus infection status, the study combined high-throughput TCR immunosequencing, statistical association of individual TCRs with disease status, and machine learning. A later analysis re-examined previously published TCR beta repertoires from roughly 720 donors and added high-resolution HLA genotyping to investigate patterns of TCR occurrence. The later analysis used no new phenotypic data to find candidate immune exposures, relying instead on TCR beta sequences and their occurrence across donors. An earlier analysis of approximately 630 of the donors applied high-throughput TCR beta sequencing to assess whether each TCR beta V gene segment acted as functional or pseudogenic. Donor age, sex, ethnicity and CMV serostatus were compiled alongside the repertoire data. In a later genetic analysis, genome-wide SNP genotypes for about 60% of the 666 donors were used, and that subset was treated as a discovery cohort. Every repertoire in the discovery cohort had been generated on one and the same sequencing platform. HLA typing included class I and class II loci at four-digit resolution. Typing coverage differed by locus: A, B, C, DRB1 and DQB1 were typed in roughly 620-640 donors, DQA1 in approximately 520, DPA1 in nearly 610, and DPB1 in just under 490. A few DR-DQ haplotypes were treated as single units for association and clustering because of strong linkage in the cohort. Among roughly 400 genotyped donors of the cohort, an average of roughly 230,000 unique TCR beta nucleotide sequences was sequenced per donor, of which roughly 18% were non-productive. The research as a whole found: Correlated functional status among segregating V segments might be attributable to linkage disequilibrium, but an unknown experimental factor could not be ruled out. The presence/absence analyses assumed that sequencing depth was roughly uniform across donors, and that assumption may not be true. V-gene and J-gene trimming of TCR beta chains was associated with a missense DCLRE1C variant in a later genetic analysis, and the association was replicated in an independent cohort. According to a later analysis, TCR association rates differed among HLA loci, with DRB1 alleles showing the most associated TCRs and HLA-C alleles showing the fewest. Specific HLA alleles were associated with some 15,000 TCR beta sequences at a false discovery rate of 0.05 in a later analysis. This cohort had only TCR beta chains sequenced, and the lack of alpha or paired-chain data limited which features could be detected. The study gave a list of 150 to 200 TCR beta chains associated with cytomegalovirus. Because counts were too low, 15 to 20 rarely observed V segments, including chromosome 9 orphons, were excluded from the earlier analysis of 587 of the donors. According to a later genetic analysis, donors in an Asian-associated ancestry cluster had fewer N-insertions in productive TCRs than the approximately 670-donor mean. When HLA alleles, especially DR and DQ, strongly co-occurred, attributing TCR associations to individual alleles was difficult. Three of the identified cytomegalovirus-associated TCR beta chains were confirmed in vitro to be specific for cytomegalovirus antigens. In both the original and validation cohorts, the classifier was reported to diagnose cytomegalovirus status with high specificity and sensitivity. A further reported finding was that TCR beta sequences accurately predicted the HLA-A and HLA-B alleles for most subjects in the first cohort. Across donors, most TCR sequences were observed very rarely, whereas some public TCRs were present in many individuals. The authors suggested that the approach could potentially be extended to other disease states and immunological phenotypes. An earlier analysis of around 600 of the donors showed that most TCR beta V segments appeared in productive rearrangements either about 87% or about 30% of the time, which broadly matched IMGT annotations. CMV serostatus was the only immune exposure information available for the cohort. Because the 87-base-pair reads could not distinguish some IMGT-functional V segments, including TRBV6-2 and TRBV6-3, those segments were excluded. A later analysis found that HLA-associated TCR beta chains were more clonally expanded and had lower generation probabilities than equally common non-associated chains. In a later analysis, several top co-occurrence clusters were reported to appear linked to parvovirus B19, influenza, CMV and Epstein-Barr virus. The sequencing pipeline was judged likely to have produced a cluster of highly shared sequence variants as a technical artifact. Because some donors lacked HLA typing at each locus, the association tests relied only on the typed subset. Most CMV-associated TCR beta chains appeared to be HLA-restricted in a later analysis, and the HLA associations seemed to be driven largely by CMV exposure.

The CDR3, from cysteine to phenylalanine, totals 12 residues. The sequence is cut down to CDR3 DNA, 36 bases in frame from base 1. Based on the germline V gene, the CDR1 and CDR2 sequences are MDHEN and SYDVKM. V and J are truncated by 5 bases and 7 bases respectively, leaving an intervening sequence of 11 bases. The cohort was made up of 650 to 700 healthy bone marrow donors. All cohort members were sampled while nominally healthy, although unrecorded immune exposures were likely present. The donor was CMV seropositive and was included in the group of some 290 seropositive cohort members. Every donor gave a peripheral blood sample, and the peripheral blood mononuclear cells from that sample were used for TCR beta sequencing. The Qiagen DNeasy Blood Extraction Kit was used to extract genomic DNA from the blood cell samples. To note about this clone: Its antigen remains unidentified. Within one base of it there is no much larger clone, and no base qualities were kept.

Receptor libraries were prepared by the immunoSEQ multiplex PCR assay. The multiplex PCR relied on a mix of 60 forward primers for TCR Vbeta segments and 13 reverse primers for TCR Jbeta segments. The CDR3 region of rearranged TCR beta genes was amplified from genomic DNA by a multiplex PCR assay. The Illumina HiSeq System was used to sequence the amplified TCR beta libraries as 87-base-pair reads. The authors' analysis ran thus. A later analysis counted tens of millions of unique TCR beta chains across the 666 repertoires, and around 9.9 million of these chains were shared by at least two donors. Raw reads were error-corrected and collapsed into unique sequences by a nearest-neighbor algorithm in which closely related sequences were merged to remove PCR and sequencing errors. V, D and J gene segments were assigned by aligning CDR3 sequences to IMGT reference sequences. For a sequence to be retained, a match of at least six nucleotides was required to both a V gene segment and a J gene segment. Rearrangements were called productive when the CDR3 lacked stop codons and stayed in frame with V and J; all others were non-productive. CDR3 was defined according to IMGT convention as the region running from the second conserved V-encoded cysteine to the conserved J-encoded phenylalanine. Sequences without an unambiguous match to a single V gene segment were excluded from the earlier analysis of 587 of the donors. An earlier analysis of 587 of the donors classified V segments as functional when productive rearrangements were above 56.7% and as segregating when the standard deviation between donors was above 5%. A statistical classification framework was developed to diagnose cytomegalovirus status using the catalog of TCR beta chain sequences. A later analysis assigned V and J genes by comparing TCR nucleotide sequences with IMGT/GENE-DB human TR gene sequences. The TCRdist pipeline was used in a later analysis to assign CDR3 sequences and most-parsimonious VDJ recombination scenarios. In a later analysis, each TCR beta chain was defined by its CDR3 amino acid sequence together with its V-gene family, and reads lacking a unique V-gene family were excluded. To address suspected cross-contamination and a sequencing artifact, a later analysis removed approximately 600 highly shared, low-generation-probability nucleotide sequences. A later analysis calculated a clonal expansion index for each public chain from normalized within-repertoire ranks of inferred template counts. Generation probabilities in a later analysis came from a VDJ recombination model fitted to out-of-frame rearrangements, and those results were checked against IGoR. Hypergeometric tests were used in a later analysis to score TCR-TCR, TCR-HLA and TCR-CMV co-occurrence, with a repertoire-size bias correction applied to the TCR pairs. In a later analysis, false discovery rates were estimated by permuting HLA or CMV assignments 20 times. In a later analysis, co-occurring TCRs were grouped using DBSCAN, with TCRdist sequence similarity added in when clustering inside HLA-allele-positive subsets. For co-occurrence clustering, repertoires with fewer than 30,000 or more than 120,000 public chains were excluded, along with roughly 5 repertoires with anomalous nucleotide sharing. This is the immuneACCESS table as TCRdb keeps it, with only in-frame sequences that have V and J called. A part of the clones is gone; compared with another copy, unresolved V genes explain less than half, and the rest is unexplained. V, J and clone size derive from that table, while D and trimming were established from the DNA sequence. Recorded for this sample are roughly 56,000 clones; about 80% of them occurred a single time. 51% of the sample belongs to the ten largest clones.

The sequenced material came from PBMCs. Recombination joined TRBV28 with TRBJ1-1; a confident D gene designation cannot be given. The receptor comes from a man over 45 in good health and CMV-seropositive. Here the CDR3 is given as CASSHGLIEAFF. The bases are TGTGCCAGCAGTCATGGGCTCATTGAAGCTTTCTTT.